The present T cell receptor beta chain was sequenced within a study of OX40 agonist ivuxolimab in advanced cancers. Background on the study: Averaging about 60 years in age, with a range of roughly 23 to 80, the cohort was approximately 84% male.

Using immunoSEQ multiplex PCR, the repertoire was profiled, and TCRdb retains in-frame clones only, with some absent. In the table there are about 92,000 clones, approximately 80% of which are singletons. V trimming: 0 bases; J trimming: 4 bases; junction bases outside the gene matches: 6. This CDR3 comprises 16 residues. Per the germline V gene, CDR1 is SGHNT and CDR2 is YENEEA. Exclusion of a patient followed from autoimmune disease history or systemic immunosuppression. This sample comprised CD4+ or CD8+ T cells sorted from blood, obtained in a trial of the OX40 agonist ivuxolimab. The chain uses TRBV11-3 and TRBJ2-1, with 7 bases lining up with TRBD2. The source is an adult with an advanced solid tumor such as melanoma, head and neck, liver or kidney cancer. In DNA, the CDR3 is TGTGCCAGCAGCTTAGATGTGGCGGGAGCTTACAATGAGCAGTTCTTC. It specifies CASSLDVAGAYNEQFF.